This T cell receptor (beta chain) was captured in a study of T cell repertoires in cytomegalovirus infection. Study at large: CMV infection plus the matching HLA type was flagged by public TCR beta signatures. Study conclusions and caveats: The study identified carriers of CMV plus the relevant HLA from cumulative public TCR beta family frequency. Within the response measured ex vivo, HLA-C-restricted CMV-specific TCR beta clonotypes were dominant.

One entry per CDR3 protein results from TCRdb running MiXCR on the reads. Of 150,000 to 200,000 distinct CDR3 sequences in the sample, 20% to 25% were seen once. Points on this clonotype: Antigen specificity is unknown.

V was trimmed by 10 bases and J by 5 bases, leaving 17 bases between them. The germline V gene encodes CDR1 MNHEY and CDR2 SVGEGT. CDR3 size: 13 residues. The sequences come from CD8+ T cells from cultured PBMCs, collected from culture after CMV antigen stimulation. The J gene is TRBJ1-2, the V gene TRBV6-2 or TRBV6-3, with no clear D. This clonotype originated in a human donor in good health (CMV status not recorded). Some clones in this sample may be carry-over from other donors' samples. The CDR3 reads CATTPGKRYGYTF. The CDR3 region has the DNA TGTGCCACTACACCCGGGAAGCGGTATGGCTACACCTTC.